This TCR beta chain was retrieved from a study of blood T cell repertoires in COVID-19. Study details: Sites in the United States, Italy and Spain provided acute and convalescent COVID-19 samples. Sources were T cells, B-cell-depleted T cells, or PBMCs; the material itself was cDNA or gDNA.

CDR1 is SEHNR, CDR2 FQNEAQ, per germline (reference sequence). V dropped 4 bases and J dropped 4; count of bases not matched to a gene: 11. CDR3 length: 16 amino acids. Original processing notes: Nucleated cell counts were estimated from reference gene primer amplification. Produced via immunoSEQ multiplex PCR; TCRdb's table is partial and in-frame only. That table supplies the V and J calls and clone size; D and trimming were determined from the DNA. Seen here are about 520,000 clones, 75% to 90% observed once, and the top ten hold about 3%. The sequencing sample was made of peripheral blood. The chain employs TRBV7-9 and TRBJ1-2; TRBD1 aligns across 8 bases. This receptor was identified in a human donor in a cohort sampled during active COVID-19. The CDR3 spells CASSSQRTGKSYGYTF. CDR3 nucleotides: TGTGCCAGCAGCTCTCAACGGACAGGGAAGAGCTATGGCTACACCTTC.